Listed below are T cell receptor beta chains from one sample, sequenced in a study of blood T cells in healthy people across ages. TCRdb recomputed calls from the 5' RACE reads with MiXCR, one row per CDR3 protein. This table holds roughly 2 million distinct CDR3 sequences, around half found once. The sequenced sample consisted of blood. The receptors stem from a woman in her thirties or forties in good health. Each CDR3 is given with its conserved first and last residue. Fields, in order: V gene, CDR3 length, clone size, D gene, J gene, CDR3 DNA, CDR3 protein. The D gene is left open where the match is weak. Clone sizes are given selectively: once, few, many, or a class where the clone is expanded.

>TRBV4-2|16|-|-|TRBJ2-7
TGTGCCAGCAGCCAAGACCATAGCAGGGGATTCGGGGAGCAGTACTTC
CASSQDHSRGFGEQYF
>TRBV28|16|few|TRBD1|TRBJ2-7
TGTGCCAGCAGCACGGACAGGGTGATCTACCCATACGAGCAGTACTTC
CASSTDRVIYPYEQYF
>TRBV7-2|15|few|-|TRBJ2-7
TGTGCCAGCAGCTTAGTGGCGGTTCCCCCCCACGAGCAGTACTTC
CASSLVAVPPHEQYF
>TRBV5-1|14|-|-|TRBJ1-2
TGCGCCAGCAGCGGGGCCGAGTTAGACTATGGCTACACCTTC
CASSGAELDYGYTF
>TRBV20-1|15|-|TRBD1|TRBJ1-5
TGCAGTGCTAGAGGGGGACAGGGAGTGGAACAGCCCCAGCATTTT
CSARGGQGVEQPQHF
>TRBV6-2/TRBV6-3|13|-|-|TRBJ2-7
TGTGCCAGCAGTTTTACAGGCGGGGCCGAGCAGTACTTC
CASSFTGGAEQYF
>TRBV29-1|15|-|TRBD1|TRBJ2-1
TGCAGCGTTGAATTAGTTGGACAGGCTCGCAATGAGCAGTTCTTC
CSVELVGQARNEQFF
>TRBV20-1|13|-|-|TRBJ2-4
TGCAGTGCTGCGCGGACAGAGGGGAACATTCAGTACTTC
CSAARTEGNIQYF
>TRBV4-2|16|few|TRBD2|TRBJ2-1
TGTGCCAGCAGCCAAGATAGGACTAGGTCCTACAATGAGCAGTTCTTC
CASSQDRTRSYNEQFF
>TRBV29-1|14|few|-|TRBJ2-5
TGCAGCGTTGAAGGGAAGACAACCCAAGAGACCCAGTACTTC
CSVEGKTTQETQYF
>TRBV25-1|16|-|TRBD1|TRBJ1-4
TGTGCCAGCAGTGAACCGGGGACAGGCCTTAATGAAAAACTGTTTTTT
CASSEPGTGLNEKLFF
>TRBV2|15|-|-|TRBJ1-2
TGTGCCAGCAGTGAGACCAGGGCACCTAACTATGGCTACACCTTC
CASSETRAPNYGYTF
>TRBV28|16|-|-|TRBJ2-1
TGTGCCAGCAGCGGCCGAACAGGGAGGTCCTACAATGAGCAGTTCTTC
CASSGRTGRSYNEQFF
>TRBV29-1|11|many|-|TRBJ2-3
TGCAGCGTGAGTAAGGCAGATACGCAGTATTTT
CSVSKADTQYF
>TRBV20-1|13|-|-|TRBJ1-1
TGCAGTGCTAGTGGATTGATGAACACTGAAGCTTTCTTT
CSASGLMNTEAFF
>TRBV5-1|16|once|-|TRBJ2-2
TGCGCCAGCAGCTTGTGGGCGGGGACAAACACCGGGGAGCTGTTTTTT
CASSLWAGTNTGELFF
>TRBV9|15|-|-|TRBJ2-1
TGTGCCAGCAGCGTAGTCTTAGGGGGTCTTGGTGAGCAGTTCTTC
CASSVVLGGLGEQFF
>TRBV28|16|-|TRBD1|TRBJ2-1
TGTGCCAGCAGAATAAACCGGGACAGGGGAAACAATGAGCAGTTCTTC
CASRINRDRGNNEQFF
>TRBV19|16|-|-|TRBJ1-2
TGTGCCAGTAGCCAATCGTTTCCGGGATCAAAAGGGGGCTACACCTTC
CASSQSFPGSKGGYTF
>TRBV7-9|16|-|TRBD2|TRBJ2-5
TGTGCCAGCAGCTTACGGCGGCTAGCGGGAGGAGAGACCCAGTACTTC
CASSLRRLAGGETQYF
>TRBV6-6|15|-|-|TRBJ1-2
TGTGCCAGCAGTTACTGGCCAGGCTTTCCCTATGGCTACACCTTC
CASSYWPGFPYGYTF
>TRBV28|15|-|-|TRBJ2-5
TGTGCCAGCAGTTTGCGCCGAGTAAGCGGTGAGACCCAGTACTTC
CASSLRRVSGETQYF
>TRBV7-9|16|-|-|TRBJ2-6
TGTGCCAGCAGCTGGGCCGGGGATCCTGGGGCCAACGTCCTGACTTTC
CASSWAGDPGANVLTF
>TRBV7-8|17|-|TRBD1|TRBJ2-3
TGTGCCAGCAGCTCCCCAAGGACAGGGGATGTTCCAGATACGCAGTATTTT
CASSSPRTGDVPDTQYF
>TRBV28|16|-|-|TRBJ2-3
TGTGCCAGCAGTTCCTGGCATCCCCCTAGCACAGATACGCAGTATTTT
CASSSWHPPSTDTQYF
>TRBV15|14|-|TRBD1|TRBJ2-5
TGTGCCACCGGCCAAAACAGGGGACAAGAGACCCAGTACTTC
CATGQNRGQETQYF
>TRBV12-5|16|-|TRBD1|TRBJ2-7
TGTGCTAGTGGTTCCATACAGACAGGGGCGGCGAACGAGCAGTACTTC
CASGSIQTGAANEQYF
>TRBV13|13|-|TRBD2|TRBJ2-1
TGTGCCAGCAGGCCCGGGGGGAGCGGTGAGCAGTTCTTC
CASRPGGSGEQFF
>TRBV3-1|15|few|TRBD2|TRBJ2-5
TGTGCCAGCAGCCAAGAGGAACTAGCGGGGGACCCCCAGTACTTC
CASSQEELAGDPQYF
>TRBV5-6|14|-|TRBD2|TRBJ2-7
TGTGCCAGCAGCTTGCATGGCGGGGGCTACGAGCAGTACTTC
CASSLHGGGYEQYF